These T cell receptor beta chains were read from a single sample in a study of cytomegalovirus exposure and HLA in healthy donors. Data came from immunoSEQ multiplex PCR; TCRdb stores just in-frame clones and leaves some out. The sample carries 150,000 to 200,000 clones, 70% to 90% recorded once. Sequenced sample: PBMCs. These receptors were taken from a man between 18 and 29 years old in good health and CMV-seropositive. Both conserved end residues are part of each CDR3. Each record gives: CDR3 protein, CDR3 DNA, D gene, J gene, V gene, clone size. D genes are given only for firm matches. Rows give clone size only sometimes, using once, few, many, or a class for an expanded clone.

CDR3aa: CASSPPRVREYEQYF
CDR3nt: TGTGCCAGCAGCCCACCCCGGGTGAGGGAATACGAGCAGTACTTC
d_gene: NA
j_gene: TRBJ2-7
v_gene: TRBV21-1
abundance: NA

CDR3aa: CASSVGPSSVSYEQYF
CDR3nt: TGTGCCAGCAGCGTAGGCCCGTCTAGCGTGTCCTACGAGCAGTACTTC
d_gene: NA
j_gene: TRBJ2-7
v_gene: TRBV9
abundance: NA

CDR3aa: CASGNKDSPYNEQFF
CDR3nt: TGTGCCAGCGGGAACAAGGACAGCCCCTACAATGAGCAGTTCTTC
d_gene: NA
j_gene: TRBJ2-1
v_gene: TRBV7-8
abundance: NA

CDR3aa: CASSQGQSISGNTIYF
CDR3nt: TGTGCCAGCAGCCAAGGACAGTCCATCTCTGGAAACACCATATATTTT
d_gene: NA
j_gene: TRBJ1-3
v_gene: TRBV5-4
abundance: NA

CDR3aa: CASSTRQGRSGELFF
CDR3nt: TGTGCCAGCAGCACCAGACAGGGGAGGAGCGGGGAGCTGTTTTTT
d_gene: NA
j_gene: TRBJ2-2
v_gene: TRBV21-1
abundance: NA

CDR3aa: CASSSYGLDGELFF
CDR3nt: TGTGCCAGCAGCTCCTACGGACTTGACGGGGAGCTGTTTTTT
d_gene: NA
j_gene: TRBJ2-2
v_gene: TRBV11-2
abundance: once

CDR3aa: CASSLIGTIYEQYF
CDR3nt: TGTGCCAGCAGCTTAATCGGGACTATTTACGAGCAGTACTTC
d_gene: TRBD2
j_gene: TRBJ2-7
v_gene: TRBV7-9
abundance: NA

CDR3aa: CASSLTLAGNQETQYF
CDR3nt: TGCGCCAGCAGCTTGACTCTAGCGGGGAATCAAGAGACCCAGTACTTC
d_gene: TRBD2
j_gene: TRBJ2-5
v_gene: TRBV5-1
abundance: NA

CDR3aa: CASSLRYRDYSGNTIYF
CDR3nt: TGCGCCAGCAGCTTGAGGTACAGGGACTACTCTGGAAACACCATATATTTT
d_gene: NA
j_gene: TRBJ1-3
v_gene: TRBV5-1
abundance: NA

CDR3aa: CASSFPGPPYEQYF
CDR3nt: TGTGCCAGCAGCTTCCCGGGTCCCCCCTACGAGCAGTACTTC
d_gene: NA
j_gene: TRBJ2-7
v_gene: TRBV5-6
abundance: NA

CDR3aa: CASSHRQGHNSPLHF
CDR3nt: TGTGCCAGCAGCCACCGACAGGGGCACAATTCACCCCTCCACTTT
d_gene: TRBD1
j_gene: TRBJ1-6
v_gene: TRBV9
abundance: NA

CDR3aa: CASSRAPSGEETQYF
CDR3nt: TGCGCCAGCAGCAGGGCTCCTAGCGGGGAAGAGACCCAGTACTTC
d_gene: TRBD2
j_gene: TRBJ2-5
v_gene: TRBV5-1
abundance: NA

CDR3aa: CASSLEGGQPQHF
CDR3nt: TGCGCCAGCAGCTTGGAAGGAGGGCAGCCCCAGCATTTT
d_gene: NA
j_gene: TRBJ1-5
v_gene: TRBV5-1
abundance: NA

CDR3aa: CASSLNLLAGDVAQYF
CDR3nt: TGTGCCAGCAGCTTAAATCTTCTAGCGGGGGACGTTGCGCAGTATTTT
d_gene: TRBD2
j_gene: TRBJ2-3
v_gene: TRBV5-5
abundance: NA

CDR3aa: CASMEGGGETQYF
CDR3nt: TGTGCCAGCATGGAGGGAGGCGGAGAGACCCAGTACTTC
d_gene: NA
j_gene: TRBJ2-5
v_gene: TRBV2
abundance: NA

CDR3aa: CASSGDYYGYTF
CDR3nt: TGTGCCAGCAGTGGAGATTACTATGGCTACACCTTC
d_gene: NA
j_gene: TRBJ1-2
v_gene: TRBV6-5
abundance: NA

CDR3aa: CASSYSGQGSNGYTF
CDR3nt: TGTGCCAGCAGTTACTCGGGACAGGGAAGTAATGGCTACACCTTC
d_gene: TRBD1
j_gene: TRBJ1-2
v_gene: TRBV6-5
abundance: NA

CDR3aa: CASSLSSGVYNEQFF
CDR3nt: TGTGCCAGCAGCTTATCTAGCGGGGTCTACAATGAGCAGTTCTTC
d_gene: TRBD2
j_gene: TRBJ2-1
v_gene: TRBV5-4
abundance: NA

CDR3aa: CASASLGQRNSPLHF
CDR3nt: TGTGCCAGCGCTTCGTTAGGACAGAGAAATTCACCCCTCCACTTT
d_gene: NA
j_gene: TRBJ1-6
v_gene: TRBV19
abundance: NA

CDR3aa: CASSEGTAYEQYF
CDR3nt: TGTGCCAGCAGCGAGGGGACAGCCTACGAGCAGTACTTC
d_gene: TRBD1
j_gene: TRBJ2-7
v_gene: TRBV9
abundance: NA

CDR3aa: CASSEDRGHFAGELFF
CDR3nt: TGTGCCAGCAGTGAGGACAGGGGGCATTTCGCCGGGGAGCTGTTTTTT
d_gene: TRBD1
j_gene: TRBJ2-2
v_gene: TRBV6-1
abundance: NA

CDR3aa: CASSDSRLGTGELFF
CDR3nt: TGTGCCAGCAGTGACTCCCGCCTAGGCACCGGGGAGCTGTTTTTT
d_gene: NA
j_gene: TRBJ2-2
v_gene: TRBV6-4
abundance: NA

CDR3aa: CASSPSGGEVEQYF
CDR3nt: TGCGCCAGCAGTCCTAGCGGGGGGGAAGTCGAGCAGTACTTC
d_gene: TRBD2
j_gene: TRBJ2-7
v_gene: TRBV5-1
abundance: NA

CDR3aa: CASSFAAGNQETQYF
CDR3nt: TGTGCCAGCAGCTTTGCAGCGGGGAACCAAGAGACCCAGTACTTC
d_gene: TRBD2
j_gene: TRBJ2-5
v_gene: TRBV7-2
abundance: NA

CDR3aa: CAISVDSTYEQYF
CDR3nt: TGTGCCATCAGTGTGGACAGTACCTACGAGCAGTACTTC
d_gene: NA
j_gene: TRBJ2-7
v_gene: TRBV10-3
abundance: NA

CDR3aa: CAITKGTSGGKTSTDTQYF
CDR3nt: TGTGCCATCACCAAAGGGACTAGCGGGGGGAAGACTAGCACAGATACGCAGTATTTT
d_gene: TRBD2
j_gene: TRBJ2-3
v_gene: TRBV10-3
abundance: NA

CDR3aa: CASGLVPQGWEYQETQYF
CDR3nt: TGTGCTAGTGGTTTGGTACCACAGGGTTGGGAGTACCAAGAGACCCAGTACTTC
d_gene: NA
j_gene: TRBJ2-5
v_gene: TRBV12-5
abundance: NA

CDR3aa: CASSDSYEQYF
CDR3nt: TGTGCCAGCAGTGACAGTTACGAGCAGTACTTC
d_gene: NA
j_gene: TRBJ2-7
v_gene: TRBV6-1
abundance: NA

CDR3aa: CAGGPFVGNTIYF
CDR3nt: TGTGCCGGGGGCCCTTTCGTAGGAAACACCATATATTTT
d_gene: NA
j_gene: TRBJ1-3
v_gene: TRBV7-2
abundance: NA